What follows are 25 T cell receptor beta chains derived from one specimen sequenced in a study of blood T cell repertoires in COVID-19. Sequenced by immunoSEQ multiplex PCR; TCRdb stores in-frame clones only, minus some. The sample includes some 150,000 clones, about 90% of them seen just once. The sequenced material came from peripheral blood. The receptors derive from a woman older than 75 with acute or convalescent COVID-19.

This rearrangement joins TRBV18 to TRBJ2-7; weak D call: TRBD2 (7 bases). Deletions cut 2 bases from V and 3 bases from J, with 14 bases between. This CDR3 spans 15 amino acids. Germline V CDR1 and CDR2: KGHSH, LQKENI. The CDR3 DNA follows: TGTGCCAGCTCACCAGGGAGGGGGGGCCTCTACGAGCAGTACTTC. It specifies CASSPGRGGLYEQYF.

The gene calls are TRBV29-1 and TRBJ1-2; TRBD1 aligns across 8 bases. V lost 0 bases and J lost 8; bases outside the gene matches: 11. The CDR3 has 15 residues. The germline V gene encodes CDR1 SQVTM and CDR2 ANQGSEA. Here the CDR3 reads CSVEDLFGQGGGYTF. CDR3 coding DNA: TGCAGCGTTGAAGATCTTTTCGGACAGGGAGGGGGCTACACCTTC.

The chain joins TRBV4-3 to TRBJ2-2; 9 bases fit TRBD2. The V gene end was trimmed by 4 bases and the J gene end by 6 bases; junction bases not matched to a gene: 15. The germline V gene encodes CDR1 LGHNA and CDR2 YSLEER. The CDR3 is made up of 18 amino acids. The CDR3 DNA sequence: TGCGCCAGCAGCCCATACCGCGGGGCGGGGGGGCCCCCCGGGGAGCTGTTTTTT. Protein: CASSPYRGAGGPPGELFF.

This clone appeared once. The V call is TRBV19, the J call TRBJ1-2; tentative D call: TRBD1 (5 bases). Trimming cost V 0 bases and J 8 bases, with 16 bases left between them. The CDR3 spans 15 residues. Germline CDR1 and CDR2: LNHDA and SQIVND (reference sequence). CDR3 sequence: CASSIDLGTPGGYTF. As DNA, the CDR3 is TGTGCCAGTAGTATAGACCTCGGGACTCCAGGGGGCTACACCTTC. The full variable domain, its missing parts supplied by reference TRBV19 and TRBJ1-2, is DGGITQSPKYLFRKEGQNVTLSCEQNLNHDAMYWYRQDPGQGLRLIYYSQIVNDFQKGDIAEGYSVSREKKESFPLTVTSAQKNPTAFYLCASSIDLGTPGGYTFGSGTRLTVV.

This chain links TRBV19 with TRBJ1-2; D is unclear. Germline-derived CDR1 and CDR2 are LNHDA and SQIVND (reference sequence). V lost 4 bases to trimming and J lost 2 bases, with 11 bases between them. The CDR3 runs to 14 residues. CDR3 nucleotides: TGTGCCAGTAGTAGTTCGCAGGTCAACTATGGCTACACCTTC. Translating gives CASSSSQVNYGYTF.

The rearrangement uses TRBV6-5 and TRBJ1-4; possible D gene TRBD1, 6 bases. CDR1 and CDR2 from the germline V gene are MNHEY and SVGAGI. The V and J ends lost 5 bases and 4 bases respectively, with 11 bases between them. CDR3 size: 14 residues. The CDR3 bases are TGTGCCAGCAGTCCAGGGGTGGTTAATGAAAAACTGTTTTTT. It codes for CASSPGVVNEKLFF.

The chain is built from TRBV24-1 and TRBJ2-5, with 9 positions matching TRBD1. This CDR3 has 16 residues. Germline trimming cut 4 bases from V and 3 bases from J; bases unmatched to any gene: 8. Germline CDR1 is KGHDR and CDR2 is SFDVKD. The CDR3 protein is CATSDPATGGEETQYF. The CDR3 DNA reads as TGTGCCACCAGTGACCCGGCAACAGGGGGCGAAGAGACCCAGTACTTC.

The chain is built from TRBV7-2 and TRBJ2-7; a weak D match, TRBD2 (5 bases). The germline V gene has CDR1 SGHTA and CDR2 FQGNSA. Trimming removed 9 bases at V and 0 bases at J, with 15 bases between. CDR3 size: 14 residues. The CDR3 nucleotides are TGTGCCAGTTCCCCTGGACTTAACTCCTACGAGCAGTACTTC. Translated, it gives CASSPGLNSYEQYF. Full variable domain (rest looked up from reference TRBV7-2 and TRBJ2-7): GAGVSQSPSNKVTEKGKDVELRCDPISGHTALYWYRQSLGQGLEFLIYFQGNSAPDKSGLPSDRFSAERTGGSVSTLTIQRTQQEDSAVYLCASSPGLNSYEQYFGPGTRLTVT.

The chain joins TRBV5-1 to TRBJ1-2; weak D call: TRBD1 (6 bases). Trimming shortened V by 1 base and J by 2 bases, and 24 bases separated the two germline ends. CDR3 length: 19 amino acids. Germline assignment: CDR1 SGHRS and CDR2 YFSETQ. CDR3 in amino acids: CASSLYTSGTSTGNYGYTF. The CDR3 DNA reads as TGCGCCAGCAGCTTGTACACTTCCGGGACATCCACAGGGAACTATGGCTACACCTTC.

This chain links TRBV11-2 with TRBJ2-5, with a possible D match to TRBD1 (6 bases). V lost 6 bases and J 3 bases, leaving 17 bases between the germline ends. Germline CDR1 is SGHAT and CDR2 is FQNNGV. This CDR3 contains 15 residues. The CDR3: CASSRVGTKKETQYF. CDR3 DNA: TGTGCCAGCAGTCGCGTAGGGACAAAGAAAGAGACCCAGTACTTC. Combining the CDR3 with reference TRBV11-2 and TRBJ2-5 gives the whole variable domain EAGVAQSPRYKIIEKRQSVAFWCNPISGHATLYWYQQILGQGPKLLIQFQNNGVVDDSQLPKDRFSAERLKGVDSTLKIQPAKLEDSAVYLCASSRVGTKKETQYFGPGTRLLVL.

This clone has just one count. The rearrangement joins TRBV14 to TRBJ1-1, with D maybe TRBD1 (5 bases). Per germline, CDR1 SGHDN and CDR2 FVKESK. The CDR3 sequence is 15 residues long. The V and J ends lost 4 bases and 1 base respectively, with 13 bases between them. CDR3 amino acids: CASSPTWQGNTEAFF. The CDR3 nucleotides read TGTGCCAGCAGCCCAACCTGGCAGGGGAACACTGAAGCTTTCTTT.

To note about this clone: The same CDR3 arises from other DNA sequences in this sample as well. The chain carries TRBV2 and TRBJ1-1; maybe TRBD1 (5 bases). CDR1 SNHLY and CDR2 FYNNEI come from the germline V gene. The CDR3 has 13 residues. The germline V and J ends were trimmed by 3 bases and 4 bases, with 9 bases remaining between them. The CDR3 loop is CASSEQGGTEAFF. DNA of the CDR3: TGTGCCAGCAGTGAGCAGGGTGGCACTGAAGCTTTCTTT.

Written as DNA, the CDR3 is TGTGCCAGCAGTGAGACAGGGATGGTCTATGGCTACACCTTC. Amino acid sequence: CASSETGMVYGYTF. V is TRBV6-1 and J is TRBJ1-2; 7 bases are a match to TRBD1. Germline V gives CDR1 MNHNS, CDR2 SASEGT. V was pared by 3 bases and J by 4 bases, with 5 bases of the junction left unmatched. This CDR3 is 14 amino acids long.

The gene calls are TRBV5-8 and TRBJ1-4; D unresolved. V was cut by 4 bases and J by 8 bases, with 18 bases left in between. The CDR3 loop spans 15 amino acids. Germline loops: CDR1 SGHTS, CDR2 YDEGEE. This CDR3 is CASSPGVRENEKLFF. CDR3 bases: TGTGCCAGCAGCCCGGGTGTAAGGGAGAACGAAAAACTGTTTTTT. Complete variable domain (other parts from reference TRBV5-8 and TRBJ1-4): EAGVTQSPTHLIKTRGQQATLRCSPISGHTSVYWYQQALGLGLQFLLWYDEGEERNRGNFPPRFSGRQFPNYSSELNVNALELEDSALYLCASSPGVRENEKLFFGSGTQLSVL.

V and J are TRBV19 and TRBJ1-4; the D is unclear. Germline CDR1 is LNHDA and CDR2 is SQIVND (reference sequence). The CDR3 totals 13 residues. The V and J ends lost 4 bases and 7 bases respectively, with 10 bases between them. This CDR3 reads CASSNRVGEKLFF. In nucleotides, the CDR3 is TGTGCCAGTAGTAACAGAGTTGGTGAAAAACTGTTTTTT.

V is TRBV5-8 and J is TRBJ1-2, with TRBD1 matching over 8 bases. Germline assignment: CDR1 SGHTS and CDR2 YDEGEE. Trimming removed 8 bases from V and 8 bases from J; junction bases left unmatched: 11. The CDR3 has 13 residues. CDR3 sequence: CARRDRTQGGYTF. The CDR3 region has the DNA TGTGCCAGGAGGGACAGGACCCAGGGAGGCTACACCTTC.

This chain uses TRBV28 with TRBJ2-7; D remains ambiguous. Germline values: CDR1 MDHEN, CDR2 SYDVKM. The CDR3 totals 14 residues. V shed 2 bases and J shed 0 bases, with 8 bases lying between them. CDR3 DNA: TGTGCCAGCAGTTTAGCCCCGAGCTCCTACGAGCAGTACTTC. Translated: CASSLAPSSYEQYF.

This chain connects TRBV2 to TRBJ2-1, with D maybe TRBD2 (5 bases). This CDR3 has 17 amino acids. Germline CDR1 and CDR2: SNHLY and FYNNEI. Trimming took 6 bases from V and 2 from J, leaving 20 bases between them. The CDR3 DNA sequence: TGTGCCAGCAGGATTGAGGCCCTAGCTACCCCCTACAATGAGCAGTTCTTC. Protein sequence: CASRIEALATPYNEQFF.

This clone was counted a few times. The chain combines TRBV6-4 with TRBJ2-7, with D perhaps TRBD1 (6 bases). The CDR3 sequence is 13 residues long. Between the trimmed V and J ends, which lost 5 bases and 7 bases, there was a span of 15 bases. From germline, CDR1 is MRHNA and CDR2 SNTAGT. The CDR3 spells CASSKTGSGEQYF. The CDR3 nucleotides read TGTGCCAGCAGTAAAACAGGGTCGGGAGAGCAGTACTTC.

The gene calls are TRBV10-3 and TRBJ2-3, with 15 bases that match TRBD2. V trimming: 10 bases; J trimming: 6 bases; junction bases outside the gene matches: 11. Germline CDR1 reads ENHRY; CDR2 reads SYGVKD. CDR3 length: 16 amino acids. CDR3 protein: CATGGLAGGHGDTQYF. The CDR3 nucleotides read TGTGCCACAGGGGGACTAGCGGGGGGCCACGGGGATACGCAGTATTTT.

This clone came up a few times. V and J are TRBV7-3 and TRBJ1-1, with D hard to call. This CDR3 has 13 residues. V dropped 2 bases and J dropped 1 base, with 5 bases sitting between them. Per the germline V gene, CDR1 is SGHTA and CDR2 is FQGTGA. CDR3 DNA sequence: TGTGCCAGCAGCTTAGAGGGGAACACTGAAGCTTTCTTT. Protein product: CASSLEGNTEAFF. The full variable domain, its missing parts supplied by reference TRBV7-3 and TRBJ1-1, is GAGVSQTPSNKVTEKGKYVELRCDPISGHTALYWYRQSLGQGPEFLIYFQGTGAADDSGLPNDRFFAVRPEGSVSTLKIQRTERGDSAVYLCASSLEGNTEAFFGQGTRLTVV.

The chain couples TRBV6-5 to TRBJ1-4; D gene ambiguous. The CDR3 runs 15 residues. CDR1 MNHEY and CDR2 SVGAGI come from the germline V gene. V was trimmed by 0 bases and J by 8 bases, leaving 13 bases between them. This CDR3 is CASSYSARSSEKLFF. CDR3 DNA: TGTGCCAGCAGTTACTCGGCCAGATCCTCGGAAAAACTGTTTTTT.

The V gene is TRBV2, the J gene TRBJ1-4; 7 bases agree with TRBD1. The CDR3 length is 15 residues. From germline, CDR1 is SNHLY and CDR2 FYNNEI. The trim removed 6 bases at V and 2 bases at J, leaving 6 bases unmatched. CDR3 amino acids: CASSQDRATNEKLFF. CDR3 nucleotide sequence: TGTGCCAGCAGCCAAGACAGGGCCACTAATGAAAAACTGTTTTTT.

This chain links TRBV9 with TRBJ2-7; 8 bases map to TRBD1. Germline CDR1 is SGDLS and CDR2 is YYNGEE. J was trimmed by 7 bases and V by 3 bases; bases with no gene match: 9. The CDR3 is made up of 14 amino acids. This chain's CDR3 is CASSAGTGPMEQYF. CDR3 bases: TGTGCCAGCAGCGCCGGGACAGGCCCTATGGAGCAGTACTTC.

This chain uses TRBV24-1 with TRBJ1-5, with 11 bases fitting TRBD1. V trimming: 4 bases; J trimming: 2 bases; junction bases outside the gene matches: 3. CDR1 is KGHDR, CDR2 SFDVKD, per germline. The CDR3 covers 16 residues. CDR3 protein: CATSEPGQGGNQPQHF. The CDR3 DNA follows: TGTGCCACCAGTGAACCGGGACAGGGGGGCAATCAGCCCCAGCATTTT.